A selection of T cell receptor beta chains follows, all from one sample in a study of graft-versus-host responses after intestinal transplantation. These receptors' targets are unknown. Sequencing was performed with immunoSEQ multiplex PCR; in TCRdb, only in-frame clones are kept and a portion is missing. The repertoire has over 100,000 clones, roughly 93% of them found once; the top ten carry less than 1.5%. The specimen comprised unstimulated CD8+ T cells sorted from spleen or lymph node cells, sampled before transplant. The receptor source for this set is a human donor who was the organ donor for an intestinal transplant. CDR3s include the opening cysteine and the closing phenylalanine or tryptophan. A D gene is named only where the DNA matches it firmly. Clone size appears in some rows only: once, few, many, or a class for an expanded clone.

TRBD2 TRBJ2-5 TRBV10-3 NA TGTGCCATCAGTGACGGGGCTAGCGGGAGCGGAGAGACCCAGTACTTC CAISDGASGSGETQYF
NA TRBJ2-7 TRBV19 NA TGTGCCAGTAGTTCAGGGAGGCCATGGGACACTGACTACGAGCAGTACTTC CASSSGRPWDTDYEQYF
NA TRBJ1-2 TRBV6-1 NA TGTGCCAGCAGTGAAGCCGGCGGAAACTATGGCTACACCTTC CASSEAGGNYGYTF
TRBD2 TRBJ2-1 TRBV6-1 once TGTGCCAGCAGTGAACCTCCCTTGGCTTCTAGCGGGAGCCACCCCCGCTACAATGAGCAGTTCTTC CASSEPPLASSGSHPRYNEQFF
NA TRBJ2-5 TRBV13 NA TGTGCCAGCTCGGGGCAGCAAGAGACCCAGTACTTC CASSGQQETQYF
TRBD2 TRBJ2-7 TRBV19 NA TGTGCCAGTAATTTTTCCAGCGGGAAAGCCTACGAGCAGTACTTC CASNFSSGKAYEQYF
TRBD1 TRBJ1-4 TRBV7-9 NA TGTGCCAGCAGCTTAACCCTAGGGGGGACAGGTGAAAAACTGTTTTTT CASSLTLGGTGEKLFF
NA TRBJ1-1 TRBV6-1 NA TGTGCCAGCAGGGGCTGGGCGGTCCTGAACACTGAAGCTTTCTTT CASRGWAVLNTEAFF
TRBD2 TRBJ2-1 TRBV4-1 NA TGCGCCAGCAGCCTCCCCCCTAGCGGGAGTAATGAGCAGTTCTTC CASSLPPSGSNEQFF
NA TRBJ2-1 TRBV14 NA TGTGCCAGCAGCCAGACATTTGCCGACAGTAAAGTCTACAATGAGCAGTTCTTC CASSQTFADSKVYNEQFF
NA TRBJ2-1 TRBV7-9 NA TGTGCCAGCAGCCCTAGTTTTGTGGAGCAGTTCTTC CASSPSFVEQFF
NA TRBJ2-7 TRBV19 NA TGTGCCAGTAGTATAGGCCACGGAGCCTACGAGCAGTACTTC CASSIGHGAYEQYF
NA TRBJ2-7 TRBV29-1 NA TGCAGCGCCAACGCAGGGAACTACGAGCAGTACTTC CSANAGNYEQYF
NA TRBJ2-7 TRBV28 NA TGTGCCAGCAGCTTCGAAGGGGGTACCTCCTACGAGCAGTACTTC CASSFEGGTSYEQYF
NA TRBJ2-1 TRBV7-2 NA TGTGCCAGCAGCCTCCACCGGGACTCATGGTTCTTC CASSLHRDSWFF
NA TRBJ1-4 TRBV7-6 NA TGTGCCAGCAGCGAAGACCCCCAGGGGACTAATGAAAAACTGTTTTTT CASSEDPQGTNEKLFF
NA TRBJ2-5 TRBV30 NA TGTGCCTGGAGTATCACGGGGCTCCGAGAGACCCAGTACTTC CAWSITGLRETQYF
TRBD1 TRBJ2-1 TRBV5-3 NA TGTGCCAGAAGCTTACTGCTCGGGACAGGGGTCAACAATGAGCAGTTCTTC CARSLLLGTGVNNEQFF
TRBD2 TRBJ2-2 TRBV19 NA TGTGCCAGTACGGGCGGGGGCACCGGGGAGCTGTTTTTT CASTGGGTGELFF
NA TRBJ1-1 TRBV27 NA TGTGCCAGCAGTATAATCGGGAGCACTGAAGCTTTCTTT CASSIIGSTEAFF
NA TRBJ1-1 TRBV19 NA TGTGCCAGTAGTATGGGCGTACCGGAAGCTTTCTTT CASSMGVPEAFF
NA TRBJ2-5 TRBV7-8 NA TGTGCCAGCAGCGACAGATTTGAGACCCAGTACTTC CASSDRFETQYF
TRBD2 TRBJ2-1 TRBV7-2 NA TGTGCCAGCAGCTTAGTCGGGAGGGCCTACAATGAGCAGTTCTTC CASSLVGRAYNEQFF